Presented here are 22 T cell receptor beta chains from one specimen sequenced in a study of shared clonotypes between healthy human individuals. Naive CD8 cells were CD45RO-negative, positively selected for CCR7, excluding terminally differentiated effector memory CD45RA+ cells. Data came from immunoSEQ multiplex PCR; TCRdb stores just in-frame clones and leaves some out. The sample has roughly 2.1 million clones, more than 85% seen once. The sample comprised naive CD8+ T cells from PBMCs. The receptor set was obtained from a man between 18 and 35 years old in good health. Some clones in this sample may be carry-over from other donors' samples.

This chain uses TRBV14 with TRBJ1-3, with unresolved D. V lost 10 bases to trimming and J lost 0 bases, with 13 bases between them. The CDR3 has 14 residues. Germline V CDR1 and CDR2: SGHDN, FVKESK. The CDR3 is CATSAGDSGNTIYF. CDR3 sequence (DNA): TGTGCCACCTCGGCGGGAGACTCTGGAAACACCATATATTTT. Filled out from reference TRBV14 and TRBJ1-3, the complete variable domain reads EAGVTQFPSHSVIEKGQTVTLRCDPISGHDNLYWYRRVMGKEIKFLLHFVKESKQDESGMPNNRFLAERTGGTYSTLKVQPAELEDSGVYFCATSAGDSGNTIYFGEGSWLTVV.

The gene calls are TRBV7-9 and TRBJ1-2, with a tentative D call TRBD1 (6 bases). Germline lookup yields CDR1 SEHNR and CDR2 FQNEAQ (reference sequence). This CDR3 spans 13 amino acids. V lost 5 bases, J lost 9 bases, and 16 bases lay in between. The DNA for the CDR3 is TGTGCCAGCAGCCGACAGGACCGGAATAGCTACACCTTC. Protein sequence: CASSRQDRNSYTF.

DNA of the CDR3: TGTGCCAGCAGTTTGTCCCTAGCGGGGCCCTACGAGCAGTACTTC. Translation gives CASSLSLAGPYEQYF. The V call is TRBV28, the J call TRBJ2-7; 9 bases line up with TRBD2. Germline loops: CDR1 MDHEN, CDR2 SYDVKM. This CDR3 is 15 amino acids long. J gave up 2 bases and V 3 bases, and 5 bases lay outside the gene matches. Together with reference TRBV28 and TRBJ2-7, the CDR3 gives the full variable domain: DVKVTQSSRYLVKRTGEKVFLECVQDMDHENMFWYRQDPGLGLRLIYFSYDVKMKEKGDIPEGYSVSREKKERFSLILESASTNQTSMYLCASSLSLAGPYEQYFGPGTRLTVT.

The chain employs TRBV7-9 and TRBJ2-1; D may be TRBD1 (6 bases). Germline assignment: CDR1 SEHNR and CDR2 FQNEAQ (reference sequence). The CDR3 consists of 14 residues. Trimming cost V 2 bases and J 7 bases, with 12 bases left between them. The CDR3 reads CASSLPDRTNEQFF. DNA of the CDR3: TGTGCCAGCAGCTTACCCGACAGGACGAATGAGCAGTTCTTC. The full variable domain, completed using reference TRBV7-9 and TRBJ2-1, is DTGVSQNPRHKITKRGQNVTFRCDPISEHNRLYWYRQTLGQGPEFLTYFQNEAQLEKSRLLSDRFSAERPKGSFSTLEIQRTEQGDSAMYLCASSLPDRTNEQFFGPGTRLTVL.

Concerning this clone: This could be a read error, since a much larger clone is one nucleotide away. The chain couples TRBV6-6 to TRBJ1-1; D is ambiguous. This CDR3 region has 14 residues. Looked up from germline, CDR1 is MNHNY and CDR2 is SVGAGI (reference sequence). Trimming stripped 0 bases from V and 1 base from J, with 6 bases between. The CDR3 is CASSYSEANTEAFF. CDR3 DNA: TGTGCCAGCAGTTACTCGGAGGCGAACACTGAAGCTTTCTTT.

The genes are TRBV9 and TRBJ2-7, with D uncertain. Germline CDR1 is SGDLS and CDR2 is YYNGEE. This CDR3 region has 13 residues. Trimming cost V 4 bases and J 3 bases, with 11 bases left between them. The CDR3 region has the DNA TGTGCCAGCAGCATCGACCGCGGCTACGAGCAGTACTTC. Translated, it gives CASSIDRGYEQYF.

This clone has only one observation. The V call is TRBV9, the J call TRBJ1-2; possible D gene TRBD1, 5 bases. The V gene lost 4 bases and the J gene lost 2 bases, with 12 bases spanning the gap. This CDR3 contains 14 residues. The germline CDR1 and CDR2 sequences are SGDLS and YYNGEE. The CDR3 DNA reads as TGTGCCAGCAGCCCTCGGGACCGAAACTATGGCTACACCTTC. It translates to CASSPRDRNYGYTF. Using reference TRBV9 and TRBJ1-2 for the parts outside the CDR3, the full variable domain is DSGVTQTPKHLITATGQRVTLRCSPRSGDLSVYWYQQSLDQGLQFLIQYYNGEERAKGNILERFSAQQFPDLHSELNLSSLELGDSALYFCASSPRDRNYGYTFGSGTRLTVV.

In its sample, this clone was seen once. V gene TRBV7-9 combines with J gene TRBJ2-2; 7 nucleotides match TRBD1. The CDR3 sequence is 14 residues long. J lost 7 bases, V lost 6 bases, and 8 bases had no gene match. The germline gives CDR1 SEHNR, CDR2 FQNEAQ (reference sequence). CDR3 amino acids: CASRPKGAGGELFF. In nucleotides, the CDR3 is TGTGCCAGCAGGCCGAAGGGGGCCGGCGGGGAGCTGTTTTTT.

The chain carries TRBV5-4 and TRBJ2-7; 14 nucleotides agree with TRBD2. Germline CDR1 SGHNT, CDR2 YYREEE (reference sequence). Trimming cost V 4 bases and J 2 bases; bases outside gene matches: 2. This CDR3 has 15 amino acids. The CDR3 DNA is TGTGCCAGCAGCGAGACTAGCGGGAGGGCCTACGAGCAGTACTTC. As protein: CASSETSGRAYEQYF.

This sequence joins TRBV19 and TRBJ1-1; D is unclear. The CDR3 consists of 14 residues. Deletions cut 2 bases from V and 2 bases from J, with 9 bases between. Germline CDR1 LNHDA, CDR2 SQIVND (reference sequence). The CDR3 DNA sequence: TGTGCCAGTAGTATAATTTACAGAAACACTGAAGCTTTCTTT. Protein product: CASSIIYRNTEAFF.

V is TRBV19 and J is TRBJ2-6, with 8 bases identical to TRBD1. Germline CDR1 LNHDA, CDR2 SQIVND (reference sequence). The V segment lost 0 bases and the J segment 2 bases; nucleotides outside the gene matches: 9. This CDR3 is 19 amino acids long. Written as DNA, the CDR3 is TGTGCCAGTAGTATAGATCCCGCCGAGACAGGGGCTGGGGCCAACGTCCTGACTTTC. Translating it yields CASSIDPAETGAGANVLTF.

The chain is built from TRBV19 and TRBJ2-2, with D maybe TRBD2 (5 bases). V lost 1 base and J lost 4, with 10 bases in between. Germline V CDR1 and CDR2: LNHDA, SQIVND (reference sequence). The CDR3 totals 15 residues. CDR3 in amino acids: CASSIGVGVTGELFF. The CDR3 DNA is TGTGCCAGTAGTATAGGGGTGGGAGTCACCGGGGAGCTGTTTTTT. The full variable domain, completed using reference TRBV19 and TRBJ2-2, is DGGITQSPKYLFRKEGQNVTLSCEQNLNHDAMYWYRQDPGQGLRLIYYSQIVNDFQKGDIAEGYSVSREKKESFPLTVTSAQKNPTAFYLCASSIGVGVTGELFFGEGSRLTVL.

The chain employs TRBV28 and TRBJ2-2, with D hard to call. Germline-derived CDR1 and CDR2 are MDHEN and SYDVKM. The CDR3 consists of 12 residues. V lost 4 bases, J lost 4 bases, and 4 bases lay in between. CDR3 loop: CASSWVTGELFF. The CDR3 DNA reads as TGTGCCAGCAGTTGGGTCACCGGGGAGCTGTTTTTT.

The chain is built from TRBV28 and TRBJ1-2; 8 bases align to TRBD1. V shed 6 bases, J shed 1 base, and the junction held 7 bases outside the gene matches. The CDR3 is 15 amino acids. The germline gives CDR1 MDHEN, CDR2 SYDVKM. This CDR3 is CASRYRQGRNYGYTF. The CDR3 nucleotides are TGTGCCAGCAGGTACAGACAGGGGCGTAACTATGGCTACACCTTC.

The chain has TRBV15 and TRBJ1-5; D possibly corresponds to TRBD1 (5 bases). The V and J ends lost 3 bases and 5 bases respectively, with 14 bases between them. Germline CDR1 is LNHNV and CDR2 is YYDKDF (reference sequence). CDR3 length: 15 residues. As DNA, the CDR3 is TGTGCCACCAGCAGGGAAAGACAGATTTATCAGCCCCAGCATTTT. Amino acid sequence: CATSRERQIYQPQHF.

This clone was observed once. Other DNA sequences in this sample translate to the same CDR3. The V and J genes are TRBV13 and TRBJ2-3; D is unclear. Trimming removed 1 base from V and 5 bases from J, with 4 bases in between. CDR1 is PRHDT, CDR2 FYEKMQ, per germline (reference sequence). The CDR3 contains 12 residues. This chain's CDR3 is CASSLVGDTQYF. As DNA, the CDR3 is TGTGCCAGCAGCTTAGTTGGAGATACGCAGTATTTT.

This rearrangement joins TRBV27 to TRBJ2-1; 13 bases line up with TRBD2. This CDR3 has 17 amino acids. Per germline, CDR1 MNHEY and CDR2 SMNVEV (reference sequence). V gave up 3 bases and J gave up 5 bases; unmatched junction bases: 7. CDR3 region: CASSFRLAGGPNNEQFF. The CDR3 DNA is TGTGCCAGCAGTTTCCGACTAGCGGGAGGACCAAACAATGAGCAGTTCTTC.

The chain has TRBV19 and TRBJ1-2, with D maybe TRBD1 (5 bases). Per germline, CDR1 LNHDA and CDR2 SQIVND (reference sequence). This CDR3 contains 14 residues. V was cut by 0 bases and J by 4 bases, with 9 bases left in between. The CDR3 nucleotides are TGTGCCAGTAGTATAGACCTGGACACCTATGGCTACACCTTC. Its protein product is CASSIDLDTYGYTF. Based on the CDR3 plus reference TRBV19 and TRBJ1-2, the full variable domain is DGGITQSPKYLFRKEGQNVTLSCEQNLNHDAMYWYRQDPGQGLRLIYYSQIVNDFQKGDIAEGYSVSREKKESFPLTVTSAQKNPTAFYLCASSIDLDTYGYTFGSGTRLTVV.

CDR3 protein: CSVENRYQETQYF. The DNA of the CDR3 is TGCAGCGTTGAAAACCGGTACCAAGAGACCCAGTACTTC. This chain joins TRBV29-1 and TRBJ2-5; no clear D. The CDR3 is 13 amino acids. V lost 2 bases and J 0 bases, leaving 7 bases between the germline ends. CDR1 is SQVTM, CDR2 ANQGSEA, per germline.

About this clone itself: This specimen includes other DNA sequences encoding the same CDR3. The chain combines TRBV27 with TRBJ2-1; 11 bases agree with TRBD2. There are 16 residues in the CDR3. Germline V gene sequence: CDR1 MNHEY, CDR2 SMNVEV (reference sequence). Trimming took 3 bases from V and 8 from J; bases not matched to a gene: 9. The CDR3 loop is CASSLVLAGGPDEQFF. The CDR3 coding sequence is TGTGCCAGCAGTTTGGTGTTAGCGGGAGGGCCGGATGAGCAGTTCTTC.

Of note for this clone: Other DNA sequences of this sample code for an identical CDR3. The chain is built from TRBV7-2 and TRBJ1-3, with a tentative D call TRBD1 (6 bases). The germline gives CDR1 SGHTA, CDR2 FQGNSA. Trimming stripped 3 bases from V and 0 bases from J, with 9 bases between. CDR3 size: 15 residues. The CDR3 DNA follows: TGTGCCAGCAGCTTTGACAGGAGCTCTGGAAACACCATATATTTT. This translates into CASSFDRSSGNTIYF.

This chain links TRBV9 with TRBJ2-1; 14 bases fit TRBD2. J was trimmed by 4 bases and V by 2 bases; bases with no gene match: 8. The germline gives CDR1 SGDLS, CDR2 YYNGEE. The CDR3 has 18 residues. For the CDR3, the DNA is TGTGCCAGCAGCGTTCCCGGGACTAGCGGGAGTGGGTACAATGAGCAGTTCTTC. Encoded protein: CASSVPGTSGSGYNEQFF.